This T cell receptor beta chain was sequenced during a study of T cell repertoires in cytomegalovirus infection. Turning to the study itself: CMV epitopes in the study were HLA-C-restricted (recently identified) and HLA-B-restricted (well studied). Public TCR beta signatures were indicative of both CMV infection and a matching HLA type.

TCRdb passed the reads through MiXCR, listing each CDR3 protein once. The table lists around 340,000 distinct CDR3 sequences, around 29% of them singletons. This clonotype is a singleton in its sample. Its antigen is currently unknown. Broader study findings: The cumulative frequency of public TCR beta families identified carriers of CMV plus the relevant HLA. HLA-C-restricted CMV clonotypes gave the most frequent clonotype in two of eight donors.

This CDR3 region has 13 residues. V was clipped by 0 bases and J by 4 bases, with 7 bases between them. CDR1 is LGHNA and CDR2 is YSLEER in the germline V gene. The chain links TRBV4-3 to TRBJ2-7; D ambiguous. The TCR originated in a human donor in good health (CMV status not recorded). Some clones in this sample may be carry-over from other donors' samples. The sequenced sample was cultured PBMCs, obtained from culture after CMV antigen stimulation. CDR3 sequence reads: CASSQDPRYEQYF. The CDR3 DNA follows: TGCGCCAGCAGCCAAGATCCGAGATACGAGCAGTACTTC.